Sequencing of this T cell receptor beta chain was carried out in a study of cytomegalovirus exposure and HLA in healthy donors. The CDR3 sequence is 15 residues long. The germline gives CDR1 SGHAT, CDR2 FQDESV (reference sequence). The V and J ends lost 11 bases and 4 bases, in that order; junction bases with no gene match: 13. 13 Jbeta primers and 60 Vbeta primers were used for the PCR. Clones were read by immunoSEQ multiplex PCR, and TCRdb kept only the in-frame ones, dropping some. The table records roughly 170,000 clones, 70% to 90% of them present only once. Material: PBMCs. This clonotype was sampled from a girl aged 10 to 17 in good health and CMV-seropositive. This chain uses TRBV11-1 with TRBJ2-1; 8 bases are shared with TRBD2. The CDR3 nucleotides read TGTGCCTCCCAACGGGCGGGGGGATCGTACAATGAGCAGTTCTTC. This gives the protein CASQRAGGSYNEQFF.